This TCR beta chain derives from a study of vaccination and CD4 T cells after COVID-19. Study summary: Six men and four women formed the convalescents, two being Hispanic.

Treatment: roughly 10-day PBMC culture with coronavirus spike peptide pools or control peptides (ViraFEST assay). It was before the COVID-19 pandemic (2011-2018) that the unexposed donor's CD4+ T cells were collected. As regards this clonotype: What it binds is not known.

The CDR3 consists of 12 residues. Germline lookup yields CDR1 SNHLY and CDR2 FYNNEI. The ends lost 11 bases at V and 4 bases at J; junction bases unmatched: 7. With the Oncomine TCR Beta short-read assay, DNA from cultured CD4+ T cells was sequenced. TCRdb processed the PCR reads anew with MiXCR; each CDR3 protein has one entry. The table records 4,000 to 5,000 distinct CDR3 sequences, 35% to 45% of them present only once. This receptor was obtained from a human donor in good health. The material sequenced was CD4+ T cells from blood, cultured in vitro. The chain has TRBV2 and TRBJ2-7; 8 bases line up with TRBD1. CDR3 coding DNA: TGTGCCGGCGGACAGGGTCGGTACGAGCAGTACTTC. As protein: CAGGQGRYEQYF.